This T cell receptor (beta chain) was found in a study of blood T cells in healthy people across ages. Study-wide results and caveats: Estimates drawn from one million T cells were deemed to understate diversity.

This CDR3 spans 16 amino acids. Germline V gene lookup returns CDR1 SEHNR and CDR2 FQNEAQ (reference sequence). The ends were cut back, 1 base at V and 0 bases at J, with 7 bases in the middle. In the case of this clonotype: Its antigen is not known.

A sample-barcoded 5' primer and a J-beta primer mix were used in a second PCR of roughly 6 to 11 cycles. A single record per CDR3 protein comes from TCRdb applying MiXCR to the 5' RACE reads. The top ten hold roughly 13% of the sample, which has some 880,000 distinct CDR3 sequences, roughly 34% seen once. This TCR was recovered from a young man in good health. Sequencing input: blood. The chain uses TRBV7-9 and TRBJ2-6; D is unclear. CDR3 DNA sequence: TGTGCCAGCAGCTTAGTTAAATCCTCTGGGGCCAACGTCCTGACTTTC. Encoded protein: CASSLVKSSGANVLTF.